The 15 T cell receptor beta chains below were found in one sample sequenced in a study of human T cells and chemical hapten exposure. One entry per CDR3 protein results from TCRdb running MiXCR on the RACE reads. The sample yields 95,000 to 100,000 distinct CDR3 sequences, approximately 11% seen once. The time point denotes: pre-sensitization, week 0. Treatment described: therapeutic diphenylcyclopropenone sensitization with weekly scalp DPC. The sequencing here drew on whole blood, taken in connection with sensitization to the hapten diphenylcyclopropenone (DPC). The receptors here all came from a woman aged 55-75 years with alopecia areata. Some clones in this sample may be carry-over from other donors' samples.

This clonotype occurred a few times. The rearrangement joins TRBV9 to TRBJ2-7; no firm D call. The ends were cut back, 2 bases at V and 2 bases at J, with 11 bases in the middle. The germline V gene encodes CDR1 SGDLS and CDR2 YYNGEE. The CDR3 length is 14 residues. CDR3 sequence: CASSVATIPYEQYF. CDR3 nucleotides: TGTGCCAGCAGCGTGGCTACTATCCCCTACGAGCAGTACTTC.

This clonotype was seen more than once but under ten times. The gene calls are TRBV9 and TRBJ1-4; D perhaps matches TRBD1 (5 bases). The CDR3 extends over 15 amino acids. Germline V CDR1 and CDR2: SGDLS, YYNGEE. V shed 0 bases and J shed 7 bases, with 13 bases lying between them. CDR3 region: CASSVVGAPGEKLFF. The CDR3 nucleotides are TGTGCCAGCAGCGTAGTCGGGGCGCCGGGTGAAAAACTGTTTTTT.

This clonotype has a count of ten or more. This chain joins TRBV7-6 and TRBJ2-3; the D gene could be TRBD1 or TRBD2 (5 bases each). Per the germline V gene, CDR1 is SGHVS and CDR2 is FNYEAQ. The CDR3 has 16 residues. V lost 1 base and J 0 bases, leaving 11 bases between the germline ends. The CDR3 here is CASSLVPGPSTDTQYF. The CDR3 DNA reads as TGTGCCAGCAGCTTAGTCCCGGGGCCAAGCACAGATACGCAGTATTTT. Drawing the rest from reference TRBV7-6 and TRBJ2-3, the complete variable domain is GAGVSQSPRYKVTKRGQDVALRCDPISGHVSLYWYRQALGQGPEFLTYFNYEAQQDKSGLPNDRFSAERPEGSISTLTIQRTEQRDSAMYRCASSLVPGPSTDTQYFGPGTRLTVL.

The V and J genes are TRBV27 and TRBJ2-7; D possibly uses TRBD1 or TRBD2 (5 bases each). Trimming shortened V by 0 bases and J by 0 bases, and 15 bases separated the two germline ends. Looked up from germline, CDR1 is MNHEY and CDR2 is SMNVEV (reference sequence). CDR3 size: 17 residues. The CDR3 loop is CASSLSGGSSLSYEQYF. CDR3 bases: TGTGCCAGCAGTTTATCTGGGGGAAGCAGCCTCTCCTACGAGCAGTACTTC.

This clonotype was counted only a few times. J is TRBJ1-5 and V is TRBV12-3 or TRBV12-4, with 7 bases that match TRBD1. The CDR3 runs 13 residues. Trimming took 4 bases from V and 5 from J; bases not matched to a gene: 2. The CDR3, as DNA: TGTGCCAGCAGTTACAGGGGCCATCAGCCCCAGCATTTT. This encodes CASSYRGHQPQHF.

J is TRBJ1-1 and V is TRBV13, with D hard to call. CDR3 length: 15 amino acids. Germline CDR1 reads PRHDT; CDR2 reads FYEKMQ (reference sequence). The germline V and J ends were trimmed by 1 base and 4 bases, with 13 bases remaining between them. The CDR3: CASSLVRSPTTEAFF. In DNA form, the CDR3 reads TGTGCCAGCAGCTTAGTTCGGTCACCTACCACTGAAGCTTTCTTT.

This clonotype was seen ten or more times. J is TRBJ1-1 and V is TRBV29-1, with no clear D. The germline CDR1 and CDR2 sequences are SQVTM and ANQGSEA. CDR3 size: 12 residues. V dropped 7 bases and J dropped 1 base, with 10 bases sitting between them. The CDR3 region has the DNA TGCAGCGGGTCTGAGGGGAACACTGAAGCTTTCTTT. Its protein product is CSGSEGNTEAFF.

A few counts support this clonotype. The chain carries TRBV6-1 and TRBJ2-3; D gene ambiguous. The CDR3 contains 12 residues. The germline CDR1 and CDR2 sequences are MNHNS and SASEGT. Trimming removed 2 bases from V and 5 bases from J, with 5 bases in between. The CDR3 nucleotides read TGTGCCAGCAGTGAATACGGAGATACGCAGTATTTT. As protein: CASSEYGDTQYF.

Only a few counts were recorded for this clonotype. The chain's CDR3 is CASSQGTSGDQETQYF. DNA for the CDR3: TGTGCCAGCAGCCAAGGGACTAGCGGGGATCAAGAGACCCAGTACTTC. This chain links TRBV3-1 with TRBJ2-5; the match to TRBD2 covers 12 bases. The CDR3 consists of 16 residues. The junction had 2 bases not matched to a gene; V was cut back by 1 base and J by 2 bases. The germline gives CDR1 LGHDT, CDR2 YNNKEL (reference sequence).

This clonotype came up many times. V is TRBV7-6 and J is TRBJ1-6; 8 nucleotides agree with TRBD1. The junction had 9 bases not matched to a gene; V was cut back by 5 bases and J by 9 bases. The V gene's germline CDR1 is SGHVS and CDR2 FNYEAQ. The CDR3 sequence is 15 residues long. CDR3: CASSPRQGIRSPLHF. CDR3 nucleotides: TGTGCCAGCAGCCCCAGACAGGGGATCCGTTCACCCCTCCACTTT.

This clonotype was counted ten times or more. V gene TRBV3-1 combines with J gene TRBJ1-1; D perhaps matches TRBD1 (5 bases). The CDR3 runs to 14 residues. The germline V gene has CDR1 LGHDT and CDR2 YNNKEL (reference sequence). Trimming stripped 2 bases from V and 1 base from J, with 8 bases between. The CDR3 loop reads CASSQQGWNTEAFF. The CDR3 nucleotides are TGTGCCAGCAGCCAACAGGGATGGAACACTGAAGCTTTCTTT.

This clonotype appeared many times. V is TRBV5-1 and J is TRBJ1-1, with no clear D. In germline, CDR1 is SGHRS, CDR2 YFSETQ. CDR3 size: 12 residues. Trimming took off 0 bases at V and 9 bases at J, with 9 bases between the two ends. CDR3 in amino acids: CASSLDPMKAFF. As DNA, the CDR3 is TGCGCCAGCAGCTTGGATCCTATGAAAGCTTTCTTT.

This clonotype appeared many times. The rearrangement links TRBV5-1 to TRBJ2-3; 9 nucleotides line up with TRBD1. The CDR3 spans 14 residues. Germline loops: CDR1 SGHRS, CDR2 YFSETQ. J was trimmed by 4 bases and V by 4 bases; bases with no gene match: 4. The CDR3, as DNA: TGCGCCAGCAGCCCCGACAGGGGGTCAGATACGCAGTATTTT. Its translation is CASSPDRGSDTQYF.

This clonotype was detected only a few times. V usage is TRBV7-2 and J usage is TRBJ2-1; TRBD2 matches at 8 bases. CDR3 size: 14 residues. Germline V gene sequence: CDR1 SGHTA, CDR2 FQGNSA. The V and J ends lost 4 bases and 5 bases, in that order; junction bases with no gene match: 4. In DNA form, the CDR3 reads TGTGCCAGCAGCTCCGGACTAGCCCACAATGAGCAGTTCTTC. Its protein is CASSSGLAHNEQFF.

A few counts support this clonotype. The chain carries TRBV20-1 and TRBJ2-5; 11 bases agree with TRBD1. Germline V gives CDR1 DFQATT, CDR2 SNEGSKA (reference sequence). The ends lost 0 bases at V and 7 bases at J; junction bases unmatched: 7. This CDR3 has 15 amino acids. The CDR3 DNA reads as TGCAGTGCTAGAGATCTGGACAGGGGGCCTGCGACCCAGTACTTC. It yields the protein CSARDLDRGPATQYF.